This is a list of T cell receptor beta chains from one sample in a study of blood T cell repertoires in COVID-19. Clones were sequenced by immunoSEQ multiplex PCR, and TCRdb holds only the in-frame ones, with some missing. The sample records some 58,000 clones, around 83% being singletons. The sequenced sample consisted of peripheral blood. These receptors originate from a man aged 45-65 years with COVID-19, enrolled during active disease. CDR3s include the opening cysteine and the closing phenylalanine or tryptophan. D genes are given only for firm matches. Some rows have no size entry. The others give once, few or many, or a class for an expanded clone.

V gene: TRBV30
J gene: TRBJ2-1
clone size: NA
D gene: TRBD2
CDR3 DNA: TGTGCCTGGAGTGCTAGCGGGAGGGTAACCTACAATGAGCAGTTCTTC
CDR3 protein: CAWSASGRVTYNEQFF

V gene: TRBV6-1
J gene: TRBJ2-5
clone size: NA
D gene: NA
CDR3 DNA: TGTGCCAGCAGTGAATTTGAGGGAGGGGGGGAGACCCAGTACTTC
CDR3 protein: CASSEFEGGGETQYF

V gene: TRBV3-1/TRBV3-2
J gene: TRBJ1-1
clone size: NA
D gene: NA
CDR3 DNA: TGTGCCAGCAGCTTCCGACAGTTGAACACTGAAGCTTTCTTT
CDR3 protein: CASSFRQLNTEAFF

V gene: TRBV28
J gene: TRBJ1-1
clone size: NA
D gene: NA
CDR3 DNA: TGTGCCAGCAGTACTCCCACTGAAGCTTTCTTT
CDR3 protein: CASSTPTEAFF

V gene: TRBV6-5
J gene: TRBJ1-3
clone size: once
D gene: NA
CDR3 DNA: TGTGCCAGCGGCTCGATCTCTGGAAACACCATATATTTT
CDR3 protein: CASGSISGNTIYF

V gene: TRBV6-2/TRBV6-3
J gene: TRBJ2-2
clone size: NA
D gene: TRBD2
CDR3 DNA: TGTGCCAGCAGTCCGACTAGCGGGGGTACCGGGGAGCTGTTTTTT
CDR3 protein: CASSPTSGGTGELFF

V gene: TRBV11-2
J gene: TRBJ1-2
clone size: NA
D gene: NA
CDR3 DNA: TGTGCCAGCAGCCCCCACGCGGGGGTCTCGTATGGCTACACCTTC
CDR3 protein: CASSPHAGVSYGYTF

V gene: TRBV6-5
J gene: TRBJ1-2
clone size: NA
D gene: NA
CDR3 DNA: TGTGCCAGCAGCATTCGCTTACAGGGAGTTGGCGGCTACACCTTC
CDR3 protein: CASSIRLQGVGGYTF

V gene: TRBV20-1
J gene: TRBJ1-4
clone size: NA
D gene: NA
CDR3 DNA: TGCAGTGCTAGTCTTGGCGGTCTCATCGCGGGGAAACTGTTTTTT
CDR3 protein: CSASLGGLIAGKLFF

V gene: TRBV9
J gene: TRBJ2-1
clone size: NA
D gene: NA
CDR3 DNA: TGTGCCAGCAGCGTAGCCCCGGGACTTGGGGTTGAGCAGTTCTTC
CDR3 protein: CASSVAPGLGVEQFF

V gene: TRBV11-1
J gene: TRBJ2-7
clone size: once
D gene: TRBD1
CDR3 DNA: TGTGCCAGCAGCCCCGAGACAGGGGCCTACGAGCAGTACTTC
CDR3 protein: CASSPETGAYEQYF

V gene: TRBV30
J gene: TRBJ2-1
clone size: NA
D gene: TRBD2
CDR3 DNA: TGTGCCGGTGGGAGACGAGCGGGAGGCAATGAGCAGTTCTTC
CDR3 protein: CAGGRRAGGNEQFF

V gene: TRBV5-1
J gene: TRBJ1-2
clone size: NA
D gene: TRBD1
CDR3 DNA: TGCGCCAGCAGCTTCAGGGGGCTCAACTATGGCTACACCTTC
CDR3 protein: CASSFRGLNYGYTF

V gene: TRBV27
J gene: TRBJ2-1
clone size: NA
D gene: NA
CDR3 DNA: TGTGCCTCGAGTCCCGACTTGGTATCGATTAACAATGAGCAGTTCTTC
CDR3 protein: CASSPDLVSINNEQFF

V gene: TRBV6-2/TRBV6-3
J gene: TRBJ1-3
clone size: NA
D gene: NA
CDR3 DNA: TGTGCCAGCAGTTTTTCGCAGGGAACTGGAAACACCATATATTTT
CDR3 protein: CASSFSQGTGNTIYF

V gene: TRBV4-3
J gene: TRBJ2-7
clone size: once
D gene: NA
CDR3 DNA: TGCGCCAGCAGCCAAGGTAGGACGGGAACCTACGAGCAGTACTTC
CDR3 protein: CASSQGRTGTYEQYF

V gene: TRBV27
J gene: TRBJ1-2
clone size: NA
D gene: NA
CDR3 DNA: TGTGCCAGCAGTTTCAGCACGGGAGGGGGGTATGGCTACACCTTC
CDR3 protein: CASSFSTGGGYGYTF